This is a list of T cell receptor beta chains from one sample in a study of CD8 T cells in Susac syndrome. TCRdb redid the calling of the immunoSEQ multiplex PCR reads with MiXCR, one entry per CDR3 protein. The table includes under 200,000 distinct CDR3 sequences, 90% to 95% detected once. The sample comprised CD4+ T cells from PBMCs. The receptors were sampled from a human donor in good health. CDR3s include the opening cysteine and the closing phenylalanine or tryptophan.

v_gene: TRBV29-1; j_gene: TRBJ2-6; CDR3aa: CSVTSGANVLTF
v_gene: TRBV3-1; j_gene: TRBJ2-3; CDR3aa: CASSQDWTKYTQYF
v_gene: TRBV24-1; j_gene: TRBJ2-3; CDR3aa: CATSDSAYRDTSTDTQYF
v_gene: TRBV20-1; j_gene: TRBJ1-2; CDR3aa: CSAGDRLNYGYTF
v_gene: TRBV7-7; j_gene: TRBJ2-1; CDR3aa: CASSLGGPAGEQFF
v_gene: TRBV6-2/TRBV6-3; j_gene: TRBJ1-2; CDR3aa: CASSSPIVYGYTF
v_gene: TRBV7-7; j_gene: TRBJ2-1; CDR3aa: CASSPLLAGGNNEQFF
v_gene: TRBV6-5; j_gene: TRBJ2-2; CDR3aa: CASSYSISGVANTGELFF
v_gene: TRBV27; j_gene: TRBJ2-5; CDR3aa: CASSLEPQETQYF
v_gene: TRBV30; j_gene: TRBJ1-2; CDR3aa: CAGGQLGGYTF
v_gene: TRBV7-2; j_gene: TRBJ2-7; CDR3aa: CASSSGPPYEQYF
v_gene: TRBV20-1; j_gene: TRBJ2-4; CDR3aa: CSAGTGGTDIQYF
v_gene: TRBV19; j_gene: TRBJ2-1; CDR3aa: CASSPRGRLSSYNEQFF
v_gene: TRBV25-1; j_gene: TRBJ1-1; CDR3aa: CASSESVGGRGNTEAFF
v_gene: TRBV30; j_gene: TRBJ2-2; CDR3aa: CAWSASNTGELFF
v_gene: TRBV30; j_gene: TRBJ2-5; CDR3aa: CAWSSRRGETQYF
v_gene: TRBV3-1; j_gene: TRBJ1-6; CDR3aa: CASSQDSGLGGPLHF
v_gene: TRBV24-1; j_gene: TRBJ2-1; CDR3aa: CATSDGRLAAYNEQFF
v_gene: TRBV2; j_gene: TRBJ2-1; CDR3aa: CASSREYGWNEQFF
v_gene: TRBV9; j_gene: TRBJ2-1; CDR3aa: CASSVRGTAVEQFF
v_gene: TRBV30; j_gene: TRBJ1-5; CDR3aa: CAWSVGQPQHF
v_gene: TRBV5-1; j_gene: TRBJ2-5; CDR3aa: CASSLLGQKQETQYF
v_gene: TRBV18; j_gene: TRBJ2-1; CDR3aa: CASSPGSLGEQFF
v_gene: TRBV29-1; j_gene: TRBJ2-6; CDR3aa: CSVDLTSGANVLTF
v_gene: TRBV6-5; j_gene: TRBJ2-5; CDR3aa: CASSPGLSRKTQYF
v_gene: TRBV20-1; j_gene: TRBJ2-1; CDR3aa: CSEGTSGGPGAEQFF
v_gene: TRBV9; j_gene: TRBJ2-7; CDR3aa: CASSPRPGKNGEQYF
v_gene: TRBV7-3; j_gene: TRBJ2-3; CDR3aa: CASSWDSSTDTQYF
v_gene: TRBV29-1; j_gene: TRBJ1-1; CDR3aa: CSTNHGSAAFF
v_gene: TRBV20-1; j_gene: TRBJ1-6; CDR3aa: CSAGGTLRNSPLHF
v_gene: TRBV5-1; j_gene: TRBJ2-5; CDR3aa: CASSRDGNQETQYF
v_gene: TRBV18; j_gene: TRBJ2-4; CDR3aa: CASSLGAGNIQYF
v_gene: TRBV5-1; j_gene: TRBJ1-1; CDR3aa: CASSFVGTEAFF